Below, 3 T cell receptor beta chains from the same sample are listed, as sequenced in a study of blood T cell repertoires in COVID-19. Some clones are missing from TCRdb's copy, which holds only in-frame ones; the method was immunoSEQ multiplex PCR. The data contain around 100,000 clones, approximately 62% of them singletons. Sample: peripheral blood. The receptors derive from a man at least 80 years old with acute or convalescent COVID-19.

The chain uses TRBV4-3 and TRBJ1-1; D is uncertain. Trimming took 0 bases from V and 1 from J, leaving 3 bases between them. CDR1 is LGHNA, CDR2 YSLEER, per germline. This CDR3 contains 13 residues. Here the CDR3 reads CASSQDRNTEAFF. The CDR3 DNA reads TGCGCCAGCAGCCAAGACAGGAACACTGAAGCTTTCTTT.

The chain has TRBV6-1 and TRBJ2-7; D is unresolved. This CDR3 region has 13 residues. Germline V gene lookup returns CDR1 MNHNS and CDR2 SASEGT. V lost 0 bases and J lost 3, with 6 bases in between. For the CDR3, the DNA is TGTGCCAGCAGTGAAGCGCACGGCTACGAGCAGTACTTC. Protein product: CASSEAHGYEQYF.

The rearrangement uses TRBV9 and TRBJ1-1; possibly TRBD1 for D (5 bases). The germline V gene encodes CDR1 SGDLS and CDR2 YYNGEE. The CDR3 is made up of 13 amino acids. The V gene lost 4 bases and the J gene lost 5 bases, with 12 bases spanning the gap. The CDR3, as DNA: TGTGCCAGCAGCCCCGATGGGGGGACTGAAGCTTTCTTT. Translated, it gives CASSPDGGTEAFF.